This TCR beta chain was captured in a study of shared clonotypes between healthy human individuals (TCRdb year 2020). For context, the study as a whole: A few men and a couple of women, aged 18 to 49 years, made up the cohort. For each donor, CD4 naive and CD4 memory were each run on three plates, CD8 naive on two plates, and CD8 memory on one plate. Per donor, leukapheresis produced somewhere between about 0.85 and 9.5 billion PBMCs. The study deeply sequenced blood TCR repertoires of about five healthy adults to estimate repertoire size and the extent of clonotype sharing between individuals. To increase sequencing depth and limit assay-specific biases, different laboratories used diverse techniques to prepare libraries and sequence TCR repertoires. Here is what the overall study found, with its caveats: Sampling was restricted to blood, and TCR repertoires in tissue are likely to differ from TCR repertoires in blood. The small number of donors limited the genetic and exposure-history diversity represented. Clonotypes shared by all four sorted-subset donors showed higher generation probabilities than non-shared clonotypes. Larger estimated clonotype richness was generally found for naive subsets than for memory subsets. Rarefaction of sorted-subset datasets indicated incomplete sequencing despite the large sequencing depth. Sharing across several donors was observed for about 5% of naive CD4, 3.5% of naive CD8, around 2.5% of memory CD4, and about 0.39% of memory CD8 clonotypes. Pairwise subsampling indicated that sequencing depth was expected to affect the degree of clonotype sharing among donors.

Regarding this clone: This clone's antigen is unknown. No per-base quality is available; no much larger clone lies one base away.

The CDR3, cysteine through phenylalanine, is 14 amino acids long. Kept here is only the CDR3 DNA, which spans 42 bases and is read in frame from base 1. From a lookup of the germline V gene, CDR1 and CDR2 are SGHDT and YYEEEE. Between the V and J ends, shortened by 1 base and 7 bases respectively, the junction contains 14 bases. The donors were healthy, HIV-negative adults who had no recently reported acute infections or vaccinations. All donors were Caucasian adults living in Nashville, Tennessee, USA. CD4+ T cells were enriched by magnetic negative selection; naive cells were then positively selected on CD45RA, and the negative fraction formed the memory subset. Blood was collected by leukapheresis, and PBMCs were isolated by Ficoll-Histopaque density gradient centrifugation and then cryopreserved in liquid nitrogen vapor phase. Analytical flow cytometry was used to check the purity and quantity of every magnetically sorted T cell population. Genomic DNA was isolated from every sorted fraction and measured by UV absorbance on a Nanodrop 2000c.

Using the deep immunoSEQ assay, multiplex PCR amplified TCR CDR3 regions from genomic DNA. For each cell subset, the extracted genomic DNA was distributed evenly across all wells of several immunoSEQ 96-well plates, and each plate served as one replicate. For sorted subsets, around 200 ng genomic DNA, equal to about 30,000 T cell genomes, was loaded into each replicate PCR. Purified libraries were measured with a Qubit 3.0 fluorometer, size-checked on a Bioanalyzer 2100, and measured again with the KAPA Library Quantification kit. Every immunoSEQ 96-well plate was sequenced on a dedicated single-read 150-cycle Illumina NextSeq 550 flow cell. Under the source paper's analysis protocol: Because only junctional sequences without quality scores were contained in the immunoSEQ output, filtering matching that applied to full-length reads could not be performed. Sequences were annotated with PyIR, a Python wrapper for IgBLAST v1.9, and V/J genes and CDR3 were assigned using IMGT germline references. Reads were filtered out if the reads had weak V/J assignments (E-value above 1e-6), no CDR3, stop codons, out-of-frame junctions, or ambiguous translated residues. V3J clonotypes were defined as sequences sharing the same inferred V gene, J gene, and CDR3 amino acid sequence. Percentage overlap between repertoires was computed as shared unique clonotypes divided by the size of the smaller repertoire. Repertoire richness was assessed with RTK rarefaction, the Chao1 estimator, and Recon v2.1 estimates of unobserved clonotypes. Generation probabilities for all TCRbeta clonotypes obtained by the gDNA method from several donors were computed using OLGA. TCRdb obtained this table from immuneACCESS and retained in-frame rearrangements with V and J assigned. These tables miss some clones; where compared with another copy, unresolved V genes account for less than half of the shortfall, and the remainder is unexplained. V and J calls plus clone size are reproduced from that table; the DNA served to infer D and trimming. For this sample there are 1.6 million or so clones; 96% appear just once. The ten most abundant clones make up over 1% of the sample.

This clonotype was sampled from a man younger than 40 in good health. The rearranged segments are TRBV5-6 and TRBJ1-2; the D segment could be TRBD1, given 5 matching bases. Material: naive CD4+ T cells sorted from blood. Interpreted using the paper, the cell subset or site label stands for: CD45RA+ positively selected. CDR3 protein: CASSLQAGHAGYTF. The DNA is as follows: TGTGCCAGCAGCTTGCAGGCAGGGCATGCTGGCTACACCTTC.